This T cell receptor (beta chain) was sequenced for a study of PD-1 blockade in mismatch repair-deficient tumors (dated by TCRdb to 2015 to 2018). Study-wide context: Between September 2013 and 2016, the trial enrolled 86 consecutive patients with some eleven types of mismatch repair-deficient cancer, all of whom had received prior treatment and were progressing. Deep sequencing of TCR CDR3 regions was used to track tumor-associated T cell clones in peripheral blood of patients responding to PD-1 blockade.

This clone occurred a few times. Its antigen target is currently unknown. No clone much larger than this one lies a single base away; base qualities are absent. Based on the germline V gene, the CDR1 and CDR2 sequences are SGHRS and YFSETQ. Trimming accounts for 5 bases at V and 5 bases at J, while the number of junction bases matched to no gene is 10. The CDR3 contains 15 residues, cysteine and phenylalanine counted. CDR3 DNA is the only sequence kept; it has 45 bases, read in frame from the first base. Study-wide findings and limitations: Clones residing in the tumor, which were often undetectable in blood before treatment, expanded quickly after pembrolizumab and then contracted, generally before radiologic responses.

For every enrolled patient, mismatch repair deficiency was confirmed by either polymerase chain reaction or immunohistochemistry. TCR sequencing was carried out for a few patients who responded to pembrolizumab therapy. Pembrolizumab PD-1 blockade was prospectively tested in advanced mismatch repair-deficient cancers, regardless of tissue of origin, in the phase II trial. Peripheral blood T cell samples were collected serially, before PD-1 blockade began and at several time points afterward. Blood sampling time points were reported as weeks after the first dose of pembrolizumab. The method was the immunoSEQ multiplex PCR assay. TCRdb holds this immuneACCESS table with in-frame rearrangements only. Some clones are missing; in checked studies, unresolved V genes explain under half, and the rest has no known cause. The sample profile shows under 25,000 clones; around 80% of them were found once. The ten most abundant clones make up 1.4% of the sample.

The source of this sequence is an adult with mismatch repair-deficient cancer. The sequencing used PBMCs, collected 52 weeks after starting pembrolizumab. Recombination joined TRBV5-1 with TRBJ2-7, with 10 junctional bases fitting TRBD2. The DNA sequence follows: TGCGCCAGCAGGCCGAATGTAGGACTAGCGGACGAGCAGTACTTC. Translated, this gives CASRPNVGLADEQYF. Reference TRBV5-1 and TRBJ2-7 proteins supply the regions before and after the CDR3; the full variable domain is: KAGVTQTPRYLIKTRGQQVTLSCSPISGHRSVSWYQQTPGQGLQFLFEYFSETQRNKGNFPGRFSGRQFSNSRSEMNVSTLELGDSALYLCASRPNVGLADEQYFGPGTRLTVT.